These T cell receptor beta chains were read from a single sample in a study of CD8 T cells in Susac syndrome. One entry per CDR3 protein results from TCRdb running MiXCR on the immunoSEQ multiplex PCR reads. This sample has roughly 170,000 distinct CDR3 sequences; 93% occur once, and the top ten carry around 0.09%. Sequencing used CD4+ T cells from PBMCs. Receptor source: a human donor with multiple sclerosis. CDR3s include the opening cysteine and the closing phenylalanine or tryptophan. D genes are given only for firm matches. Clone size is stated in some rows and not others, as once, few, many or a class when expanded.

NA	NA	16	TRBV12-3/TRBV12-4	TRBJ2-1	TGTGCCAGCACGTCCCGACTCGGAACTTCCTACAATGAGCAGTTCTTC	CASTSRLGTSYNEQFF
TRBD2	NA	14	TRBV20-1	TRBJ2-3	TGCAGTGCTAGAAGCGGGGGGGCCACAGATACGCAGTATTTT	CSARSGGATDTQYF
TRBD1	NA	15	TRBV10-3	TRBJ2-7	TGTGCCATCAGTGAAGGGGGCCTCAGCTCCTACGAGCAGTACTTC	CAISEGGLSSYEQYF
TRBD2	NA	13	TRBV10-3	TRBJ2-3	TGTGCCATCACCCGGGGGGACACAGATACGCAGTATTTT	CAITRGDTDTQYF
TRBD2	NA	16	TRBV30	TRBJ2-2	TGTGCCTGGAGTTCTTCCGGGACTAGTAGGTCCGGGGAGCTGTTTTTT	CAWSSSGTSRSGELFF
TRBD1	NA	17	TRBV7-8	TRBJ2-1	TGTGCCAGCAGCCCATCCCCCAGGGGGCAATCCTACAATGAGCAGTTCTTC	CASSPSPRGQSYNEQFF
TRBD1	NA	13	TRBV30	TRBJ1-5	TGTGCCTGGGATACAGGGGGCAATCAGCCCCAGCATTTT	CAWDTGGNQPQHF
TRBD2	NA	16	TRBV6-5	TRBJ2-5	TGTGCCAGCAGTTACTCAACTAGCGGGCCCTTAGGGGCCCAGTACTTC	CASSYSTSGPLGAQYF
NA	NA	16	TRBV28	TRBJ2-5	TGTGCCAGCAGTTTAGGAGGACGGAGTATCCAAGAGACCCAGTACTTC	CASSLGGRSIQETQYF
NA	NA	15	TRBV18	TRBJ1-5	TGTGCCAGCTCACCTGGCAGGAATAGCAATCAGCCCCAGCATTTT	CASSPGRNSNQPQHF
NA	NA	12	TRBV10-2	TRBJ2-1	TGCGCCAGCAGAGGGTCTAAGAATGAGCAGTTCTTC	CASRGSKNEQFF
NA	NA	14	TRBV7-9	TRBJ1-2	TGTGCCAGCAGCCCTAGGGGGACTAACTATGGCTACACCTTC	CASSPRGTNYGYTF
NA	NA	13	TRBV7-9	TRBJ1-6	TGTGCCAGCAGCCAGGGTAGGGATTCACCCCTCCACTTT	CASSQGRDSPLHF
NA	NA	15	TRBV20-1	TRBJ2-1	TGCAGTGCTAGCCTCGCGAGCGGCCCAATGCATGAGCAGTTCTTC	CSASLASGPMHEQFF
NA	NA	12	TRBV24-1	TRBJ1-2	TGTGCCACCAGTGACCCCGAAGGGGGCTACACCTTC	CATSDPEGGYTF
TRBD2	NA	15	TRBV15	TRBJ2-3	TGTGCCACCAGCCAGACTAGCGGTAGCACAGATACGCAGTATTTT	CATSQTSGSTDTQYF
TRBD1	NA	15	TRBV6-6	TRBJ1-5	TGTGCCAGCAGCCCAGGGGGGTATAGCAATCAGCCCCAGCATTTT	CASSPGGYSNQPQHF
NA	NA	13	TRBV4-1	TRBJ1-4	TGCGCCAGCAGCTTATTTGGAGATGAAAAACTGTTTTTT	CASSLFGDEKLFF
NA	NA	16	TRBV3-1	TRBJ1-1	TGTGCCAGCAGCCTTTCAGCAGGCGGAATGAACACTGAAGCTTTCTTT	CASSLSAGGMNTEAFF
TRBD1	once	16	TRBV5-1	TRBJ1-1	TGCGCCAGCAGCTTTACCCCGACAGGGGTGAACACTGAAGCTTTCTTT	CASSFTPTGVNTEAFF
NA	NA	13	TRBV7-9	TRBJ2-7	TGTGCCAGCAGCTTTTCCAGGGTCAACGAGCAGTACTTC	CASSFSRVNEQYF
NA	NA	14	TRBV28	TRBJ2-3	TGTGCCAGCAGTACACCCTCAGGGATCGATACGCAGTATTTT	CASSTPSGIDTQYF
NA	once	18	TRBV6-5	TRBJ2-7	TGTGCCAGCAGTTACTCGTCAGGTCCTAGCGTTAGTACCTACGAGCAGTACTTC	CASSYSSGPSVSTYEQYF
TRBD2	once	16	TRBV5-6	TRBJ2-1	TGTGCCAGCAGCTCACTAGCGGGGCGCTCCTACAATGAGCAGTTCTTC	CASSSLAGRSYNEQFF
NA	NA	16	TRBV5-4	TRBJ2-7	TGTGCCAGCAGCTTGTTTGGGGGGGCAAAATCCTACGAGCAGTACTTC	CASSLFGGAKSYEQYF
NA	once	14	TRBV20-1	TRBJ1-6	TGCAGTGCTAGACGTCGGGGGCCGAATTCACCCCTCCACTTT	CSARRRGPNSPLHF
NA	NA	15	TRBV5-4	TRBJ1-2	TGTGCCAGCAGCCCCACGGGCAACGAGTTTTATGGCTACACCTTC	CASSPTGNEFYGYTF
TRBD1	NA	16	TRBV7-9	TRBJ1-2	TGTGCCAGCAGCTTATCCACTTCGACAGGGATCTATGGCTACACCTTC	CASSLSTSTGIYGYTF
NA	NA	12	TRBV6-6	TRBJ2-1	TGTGCCAGCAGTTCCAACATGGATGAGCAGTTCTTC	CASSSNMDEQFF
TRBD1	NA	16	TRBV5-1	TRBJ2-2	TGCGCCAGCAGTTTGTCCAGGGGGCGAGGAACCGGGGAGCTGTTTTTT	CASSLSRGRGTGELFF
NA	NA	15	TRBV4-1	TRBJ1-4	TGCGCCAGCAGCCAGGGTGCAGGGGCGGCTGAAAAACTGTTTTTT	CASSQGAGAAEKLFF
TRBD2	NA	16	TRBV7-8	TRBJ2-4	TGTGCCAGCAGCCCCCGGGGACTAGCGGACCAAAACATTCAGTACTTC	CASSPRGLADQNIQYF
TRBD1	NA	13	TRBV29-1	TRBJ1-3	TGCAGCGTCTTAGACAGGGCACGAAACACCATATATTTT	CSVLDRARNTIYF
TRBD2	NA	15	TRBV20-1	TRBJ2-3	TGCAGTGCTAGAGATGGGGGGGAGGGCACAGATACGCAGTATTTT	CSARDGGEGTDTQYF
TRBD1	NA	15	TRBV6-2/TRBV6-3	TRBJ1-1	TGTGCCAGCAGTCCCCACAGGGGACGAAACACTGAAGCTTTCTTT	CASSPHRGRNTEAFF
NA	NA	14	TRBV19	TRBJ1-6	TGTGCCAGTAGTATCGAGGCTTATAATTCACCCCTCCACTTT	CASSIEAYNSPLHF
TRBD2	NA	13	TRBV12-3/TRBV12-4	TRBJ2-1	TGTGCCAGTTGCGCCATCGAGCGGGGAAAGCAGTTCTTC	CASCAIERGKQFF
NA	NA	15	TRBV30	TRBJ2-6	TGTGCCTGGTCCCTAGGGATTACTGGGGCCAACGTCCTGACTTTC	CAWSLGITGANVLTF
TRBD1	NA	17	TRBV6-5	TRBJ2-3	TGTGCCAGCAGTTACTCCCCGGGACAGGCCCCCACAGATACGCAGTATTTT	CASSYSPGQAPTDTQYF
TRBD1	NA	14	TRBV5-6	TRBJ2-7	TGTGCCAGCAGCTGGGGACAGTTGAACTACGAGCAGTACTTC	CASSWGQLNYEQYF
NA	NA	14	TRBV5-1	TRBJ2-3	TGCGCCAGCAGCGGGGGGGCCGGCACAGATACGCAGTATTTT	CASSGGAGTDTQYF
NA	NA	14	TRBV4-1	TRBJ1-1	TGCGCCAGCAGCCCCCAAGTCAGGGACACTGAAGCTTTCTTT	CASSPQVRDTEAFF
NA	NA	14	TRBV20-1	TRBJ1-6	TGCAGTGCTAGCACGTTTACAGGCGATTCACCCCTCCACTTT	CSASTFTGDSPLHF
NA	NA	16	TRBV12-3/TRBV12-4	TRBJ2-3	TGTGCCAGCAGTCCCAGACAAAAGACTAGCACAGATACGCAGTATTTT	CASSPRQKTSTDTQYF
NA	NA	14	TRBV9	TRBJ1-2	TGTGCCAGCAGCGTAGGCGGAAAGAACTATGGCTACACCTTC	CASSVGGKNYGYTF
TRBD1	NA	15	TRBV18	TRBJ1-5	TGTGCCAGCTCACCGAACAGGGGGGATAATCAGCCCCAGCATTTT	CASSPNRGDNQPQHF
TRBD1	NA	15	TRBV20-1	TRBJ1-4	TGCAGTGCTAGCCCGCCCGGGACAGGGGGCGATAGTCTGTTTTTT	CSASPPGTGGDSLFF
TRBD1	NA	16	TRBV2	TRBJ1-1	TGTGCCAGCAGTGAAGGATTAAACAGGGGGATCACTGAAGCTTTCTTT	CASSEGLNRGITEAFF
NA	NA	11	TRBV30	TRBJ1-6	TGTGCCTGGAGTGTACGTTCACCCCTCCACTTT	CAWSVRSPLHF
TRBD2	NA	13	TRBV6-1	TRBJ2-1	TGTGCCAGCAAGACTAGCGGCTTTTTGGAGCAGTTCTTC	CASKTSGFLEQFF
TRBD1	once	15	TRBV4-3	TRBJ1-2	TGCGCCAGCAGCCGCGGACAGGGGAAGGGGGATGGCTACACCTTC	CASSRGQGKGDGYTF
NA	NA	12	TRBV5-6	TRBJ1-6	TGTGCCAGCACCAGGGGAAATTCACCCCTCCACTTT	CASTRGNSPLHF
NA	NA	17	TRBV5-1	TRBJ1-3	TGCGCCAGCAGCTTGGCCCCCGGGGATAGGTCTGGAAACACCATATATTTT	CASSLAPGDRSGNTIYF
TRBD1	once	14	TRBV29-1	TRBJ2-5	TGCAGCGTTGGTCAGACAGGGGGTTCGGAGACCCAGTACTTC	CSVGQTGGSETQYF
NA	NA	15	TRBV12-3/TRBV12-4	TRBJ2-1	TGTGCCAGCAGGCTCCTTGGGGCGGGAATGAATGAGCAGTTCTTC	CASRLLGAGMNEQFF
NA	NA	15	TRBV7-2	TRBJ2-7	TGTGCCAGCAGCTTAGCGCTCAACAGGATCTACGAGCAGTACTTC	CASSLALNRIYEQYF
TRBD1	NA	17	TRBV4-1	TRBJ2-1	TGCGCCAGCAGCCAAGGGGGGGGACAGGGGGCGCGTAATGAGCAGTTCTTC	CASSQGGGQGARNEQFF
NA	NA	17	TRBV5-1	TRBJ1-3	TGCGCCAGCAGCTTGGAGTCCCTCCGGGGCTCTGGAAACACCATATATTTT	CASSLESLRGSGNTIYF
TRBD1	NA	13	TRBV25-1	TRBJ2-1	TGTGCCAGCAGCCCCGACAGGGTTGATGAGCAGTTCTTC	CASSPDRVDEQFF